Sequencing of this T cell receptor (beta chain) was carried out in a study of graft-versus-host responses after intestinal transplantation. The repertoire was sequenced with immunoSEQ multiplex PCR; TCRdb's copy has only in-frame clones and lacks some. The data contain about 15,000 clones, roughly 70% of them singletons. V shed 3 bases, J shed 3 bases, and the junction held 3 bases outside the gene matches. The CDR3 spans 14 residues. Lymphocytes (intraepithelial and lamina propria) were released by processing the graft tissue. The source of this sequence is a human patient who received an intestinal transplant, so some T cells may come from the graft donor. V is TRBV23-1 and J is TRBJ2-3, with TRBD1 matching 7 bases. TRBV23-1 is annotated as an ORF whose role is uncertain. The specimen was ileum tissue, collected around 770 days after intestinal transplantation. The CDR3 loop is CASSHPQGTDTQYF. The DNA of the CDR3 is TGCGCCAGCAGTCATCCACAGGGGACAGATACGCAGTATTTT.